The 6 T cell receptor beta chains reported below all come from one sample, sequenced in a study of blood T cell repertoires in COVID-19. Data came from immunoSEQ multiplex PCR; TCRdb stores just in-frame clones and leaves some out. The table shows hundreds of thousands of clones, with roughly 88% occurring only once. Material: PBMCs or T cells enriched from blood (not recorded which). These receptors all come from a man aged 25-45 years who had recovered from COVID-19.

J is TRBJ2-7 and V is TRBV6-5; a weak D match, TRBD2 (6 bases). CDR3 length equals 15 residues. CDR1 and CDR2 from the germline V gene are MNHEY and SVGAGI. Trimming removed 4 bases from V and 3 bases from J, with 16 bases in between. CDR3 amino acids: CASSSGGVGGYEQYF. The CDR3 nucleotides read TGTGCCAGCAGTTCGGGCGGTGTGGGGGGCTACGAGCAGTACTTC.

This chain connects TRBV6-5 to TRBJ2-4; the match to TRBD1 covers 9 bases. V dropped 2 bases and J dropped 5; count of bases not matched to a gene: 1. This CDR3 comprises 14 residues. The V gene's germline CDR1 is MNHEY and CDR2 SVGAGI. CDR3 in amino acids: CASSYRDRENIQYF. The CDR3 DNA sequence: TGTGCCAGCAGTTACCGGGACAGGGAAAACATTCAGTACTTC.

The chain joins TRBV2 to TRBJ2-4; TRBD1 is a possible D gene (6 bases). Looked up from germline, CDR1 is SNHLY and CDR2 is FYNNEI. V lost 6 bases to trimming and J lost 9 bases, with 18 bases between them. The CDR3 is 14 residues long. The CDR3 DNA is TGTGCCAGCAGATCGATAGGGGGTCTGGGCATTCAGTACTTC. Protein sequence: CASRSIGGLGIQYF.

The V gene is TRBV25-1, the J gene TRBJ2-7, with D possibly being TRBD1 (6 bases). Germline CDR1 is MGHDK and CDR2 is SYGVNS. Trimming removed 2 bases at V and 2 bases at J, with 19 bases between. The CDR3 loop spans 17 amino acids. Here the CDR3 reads CASSEVGVGTIPYEQYF. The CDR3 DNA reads TGTGCCAGCAGTGAAGTTGGTGTGGGGACAATCCCCTACGAGCAGTACTTC.

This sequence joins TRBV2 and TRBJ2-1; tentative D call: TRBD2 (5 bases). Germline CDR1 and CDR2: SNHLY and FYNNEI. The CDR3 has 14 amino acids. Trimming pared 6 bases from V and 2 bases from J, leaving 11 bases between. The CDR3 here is CASRDLNTYNEQFF. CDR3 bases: TGTGCCAGCAGGGACTTAAACACCTACAATGAGCAGTTCTTC.

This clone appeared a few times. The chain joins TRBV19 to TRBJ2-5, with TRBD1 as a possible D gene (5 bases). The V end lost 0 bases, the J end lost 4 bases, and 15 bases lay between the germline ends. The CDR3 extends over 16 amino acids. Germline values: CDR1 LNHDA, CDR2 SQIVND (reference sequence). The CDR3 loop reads CASSIDVQGLRETQYF. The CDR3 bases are TGTGCCAGTAGTATAGACGTCCAGGGCCTGCGAGAGACCCAGTACTTC.